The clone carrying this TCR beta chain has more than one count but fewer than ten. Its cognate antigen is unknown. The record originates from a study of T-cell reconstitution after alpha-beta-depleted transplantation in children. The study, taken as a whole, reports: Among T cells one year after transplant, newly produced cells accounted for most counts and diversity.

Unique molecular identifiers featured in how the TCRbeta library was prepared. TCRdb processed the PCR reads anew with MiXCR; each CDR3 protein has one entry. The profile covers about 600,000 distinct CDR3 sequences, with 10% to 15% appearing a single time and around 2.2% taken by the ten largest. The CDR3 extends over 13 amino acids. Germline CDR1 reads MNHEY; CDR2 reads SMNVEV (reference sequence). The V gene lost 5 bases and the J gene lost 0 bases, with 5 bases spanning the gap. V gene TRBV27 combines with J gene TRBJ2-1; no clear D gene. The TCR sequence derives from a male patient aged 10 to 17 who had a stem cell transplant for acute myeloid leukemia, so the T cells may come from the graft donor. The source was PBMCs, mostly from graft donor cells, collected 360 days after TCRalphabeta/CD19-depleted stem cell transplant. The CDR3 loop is CASSIDSYNEQFF. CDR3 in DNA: TGTGCCAGCAGTATTGACTCCTACAATGAGCAGTTCTTC.